Shown below are 21 T cell receptor beta chains from a single sample sequenced in a study of T cell clonotyping in hematopoietic cell transplantation. Time point: recipient sample about 28 days before transplant, after cytoreduction. Sequencing used immunoSEQ multiplex PCR; TCRdb keeps in-frame clones, though not all of them. The table lists about 41,000 clones, around 85% of them singletons. The sequencing here drew on peripheral blood mononuclear cells, taken before stem cell transplant. Receptors were obtained from a man aged 60-69 years with acute myeloid leukemia. Some clones in this sample may be carry-over from other donors' samples.

The chain joins TRBV19 to TRBJ1-3, with D hard to call. The germline CDR1 and CDR2 sequences are LNHDA and SQIVND (reference sequence). V shed 6 bases and J shed 4 bases, with 13 bases lying between them. This CDR3 has 14 amino acids. The CDR3 nucleotides read TGTGCCAGTAGCCCAATCGGACGGGGAAACACCATATATTTT. Protein product: CASSPIGRGNTIYF.

Notes on this clone: This sample includes further DNA sequences coding for the same CDR3. The gene calls are TRBV29-1 and TRBJ2-3, with D possibly being TRBD1 or TRBD2 (6 bases each). The CDR3 length is 13 residues. CDR1 SQVTM and CDR2 ANQGSEA come from the germline V gene. V was clipped by 3 bases and J by 3 bases, with 10 bases between them. The CDR3 DNA sequence: TGCAGCGTTGAGGAGGGGGGAACAGATACGCAGTATTTT. Its translation is CSVEEGGTDTQYF.

The rearrangement links TRBV5-1 to TRBJ2-2; 8 positions agree with TRBD1. The V and J ends lost 0 bases and 6 bases, in that order; junction bases with no gene match: 1. Looked up from germline, CDR1 is SGHRS and CDR2 is YFSETQ. There are 14 residues in the CDR3. CDR3 residues: CASSLGGQAGELFF. CDR3 nucleotide sequence: TGCGCCAGCAGCTTGGGGGGACAGGCCGGGGAGCTGTTTTTT.

This sequence joins TRBV7-8 and TRBJ2-3; D possibly corresponds to TRBD2 (6 bases). The CDR3 has 19 amino acids. V was shortened by 1 base and J by 3 bases, with 23 bases between the two germline ends. CDR1 is SGHVS and CDR2 is FQNEAQ in the germline V gene. The CDR3 DNA sequence: TGTGCCAGCAGCTTAGAATTGGGGAGCGGGCGGATATTAACAGATACGCAGTATTTT. Residues: CASSLELGSGRILTDTQYF.

This clone was seen just once. This chain joins TRBV7-3 and TRBJ1-1; D is unclear. CDR3 length: 13 amino acids. Germline lookup yields CDR1 SGHTA and CDR2 FQGTGA. Trimming removed 4 bases from V and 4 bases from J, with 10 bases in between. The CDR3 DNA reads as TGTGCCAGCAGCTCGACGGACGGCACTGAAGCTTTCTTT. Protein sequence: CASSSTDGTEAFF.

The V gene is TRBV19, the J gene TRBJ1-1, with no clear D. CDR1 is LNHDA, CDR2 SQIVND, per germline (reference sequence). This CDR3 is 14 amino acids long. V lost 6 bases to trimming and J lost 5 bases, with 16 bases between them. The CDR3 reads CASRAVPGGTEAFF. CDR3 sequence (DNA): TGTGCCAGTAGAGCTGTCCCCGGAGGAACTGAAGCTTTCTTT.

This clone has a handful of counts. The chain employs TRBV4-1 and TRBJ1-6; unclear D gene. Germline V gene lookup returns CDR1 MGHRA and CDR2 YSYEKL. The ends were cut back, 1 base at V and 9 bases at J, with 16 bases in the middle. CDR3 size: 16 residues. This CDR3 reads CASSQVYMSAASPLHF. CDR3 in DNA: TGCGCCAGCAGCCAAGTCTACATGTCAGCCGCTTCACCCCTCCACTTT.

The J gene is TRBJ1-1, the V gene TRBV28, with D tentatively TRBD1 (5 bases). CDR1 MDHEN and CDR2 SYDVKM come from the germline V gene. There are 18 residues in the CDR3. The V gene lost 5 bases and the J gene lost 4 bases, with 26 bases spanning the gap. The CDR3 region is CASSAPPGTRTKGTEAFF. The DNA of the CDR3 is TGTGCCAGCAGTGCTCCCCCCGGGACCCGTACCAAGGGCACTGAAGCTTTCTTT.

This chain links TRBV19 with TRBJ1-1; 8 bases map to TRBD1. The CDR3 covers 13 residues. Per the germline V gene, CDR1 is LNHDA and CDR2 is SQIVND (reference sequence). V gave up 8 bases and J gave up 5 bases; unmatched junction bases: 7. The chain's CDR3 is CASGDRGLTEAFF. CDR3 coding DNA: TGTGCCAGTGGAGACAGGGGTCTGACTGAAGCTTTCTTT.

V and J are TRBV11-2 and TRBJ1-5; 8 bases are shared with TRBD1. CDR1 SGHAT and CDR2 FQNNGV come from the germline V gene. The junction had 4 bases not matched to a gene; V was cut back by 5 bases and J by 7 bases. The CDR3 covers 13 residues. The DNA of the CDR3 is TGTGCCAGCAGCGGACAGGGTAGCCAGCCCCAGCATTTT. Amino acids: CASSGQGSQPQHF.

The chain has TRBV18 and TRBJ1-1; unclear D gene. V was clipped by 1 base and J by 5 bases, with 8 bases between them. The germline gives CDR1 KGHSH, CDR2 LQKENI. CDR3 length: 13 amino acids. The CDR3 DNA reads as TGTGCCAGCTCACCACTGGATCGGACTGAAGCTTTCTTT. Translation: CASSPLDRTEAFF.

The chain combines TRBV28 with TRBJ1-2, with D possibly matching TRBD1 (5 bases). V gave up 6 bases and J gave up 3 bases, with 11 bases separating them. Looked up from germline, CDR1 is MDHEN and CDR2 is SYDVKM. This CDR3 is 13 amino acids long. This CDR3 is CASSKGRDYGYTF. For the CDR3, the DNA is TGTGCCAGCAGCAAGGGGCGTGACTATGGCTACACCTTC.

This chain connects TRBV4-1 to TRBJ1-1, with TRBD1 matching 7 bases. The germline V gene has CDR1 MGHRA and CDR2 YSYEKL. This CDR3 spans 13 amino acids. Trimming took 3 bases from V and 5 from J; bases not matched to a gene: 3. The CDR3 coding sequence is TGCGCCAGCAGCCAGACAGGGAGGACTGAAGCTTTCTTT. This gives the protein CASSQTGRTEAFF.

V usage is TRBV19 and J usage is TRBJ1-6; 8 positions match TRBD1. CDR1 and CDR2 (germline): LNHDA, SQIVND (reference sequence). This CDR3 has 15 amino acids. V lost 3 bases, J lost 9 bases, and 7 bases stayed unmatched. CDR3 sequence (DNA): TGTGCCAGTAGTATTTCAGGGGGCTCCTCTTCACCCCTCCACTTT. Amino acid sequence: CASSISGGSSSPLHF. The variable domain in full, completed from reference TRBV19 and TRBJ1-6, reads DGGITQSPKYLFRKEGQNVTLSCEQNLNHDAMYWYRQDPGQGLRLIYYSQIVNDFQKGDIAEGYSVSREKKESFPLTVTSAQKNPTAFYLCASSISGGSSSPLHFGNGTRLTVT.

The chain uses TRBV29-1 and TRBJ1-4; 10 bases align to TRBD1. This CDR3 region has 12 residues. Germline loops: CDR1 SQVTM, CDR2 ANQGSEA. The V and J ends lost 7 bases and 8 bases, in that order; junction bases with no gene match: 4. The CDR3 reads CSAGQGEEKLFF. CDR3 in DNA: TGCAGCGCAGGACAGGGGGAGGAAAAACTGTTTTTT. The full variable domain, completed using reference TRBV29-1 and TRBJ1-4, is SAVISQKPSRDICQRGTSLTIQCQVDSQVTMMFWYRQQPGQSLTLIATANQGSEATYESGFVIDKFPISRPNLTFSTLTVSNMSPEDSSIYLCSAGQGEEKLFFGSGTQLSVL.

J is TRBJ2-3 and V is TRBV5-1; D is perhaps TRBD1 (6 bases). This CDR3 comprises 17 residues. The V gene's germline CDR1 is SGHRS and CDR2 YFSETQ. V lost 4 bases and J lost 0, with 18 bases in between. The CDR3 nucleotides read TGCGCCAGCAGCCTCGTTCCGGGACAAATTAGCACAGATACGCAGTATTTT. Translated: CASSLVPGQISTDTQYF.

The V call is TRBV11-2, the J call TRBJ2-3; D is perhaps TRBD2 (5 bases). The CDR3 runs to 13 residues. Trimming shortened V by 7 bases and J by 1 base, and 9 bases separated the two germline ends. CDR1 is SGHAT, CDR2 FQNNGV, per germline. In DNA form, the CDR3 reads TGTGCCAGCACCTATAGCGGCACAGATACGCAGTATTTT. This gives the protein CASTYSGTDTQYF.

The chain has TRBV6-1 and TRBJ1-1, with unresolved D. V was shortened by 6 bases and J by 8 bases, with 13 bases between the two germline ends. CDR3 length: 12 residues. Germline V lookup: CDR1 MNHNS, CDR2 SASEGT. CDR3 sequence reads: CASSPDIWEAFF. DNA for the CDR3: TGTGCCAGCAGCCCTGACATTTGGGAAGCTTTCTTT.

The chain employs TRBV25-1 and TRBJ2-7; no clear D. The germline gives CDR1 MGHDK, CDR2 SYGVNS. The V gene lost 1 base and the J gene lost 2 bases, with 3 bases spanning the gap. This CDR3 region has 12 residues. DNA for the CDR3: TGTGCCAGCAGTGAATGGCCCTACGAGCAGTACTTC. Amino acids: CASSEWPYEQYF.

This clone has a single count. V is TRBV19 and J is TRBJ1-4, with 9 positions matching TRBD1. V lost 4 bases to trimming and J lost 6 bases; unmatched junction nucleotides: 12. The CDR3 consists of 17 residues. Germline V gene lookup returns CDR1 LNHDA and CDR2 SQIVND (reference sequence). The CDR3 DNA follows: TGTGCCAGTAGTACCCAGGGACAGGGACCAAAGGATGAAAAACTGTTTTTT. Protein: CASSTQGQGPKDEKLFF. Filled out from reference TRBV19 and TRBJ1-4, the complete variable domain reads DGGITQSPKYLFRKEGQNVTLSCEQNLNHDAMYWYRQDPGQGLRLIYYSQIVNDFQKGDIAEGYSVSREKKESFPLTVTSAQKNPTAFYLCASSTQGQGPKDEKLFFGSGTQLSVL.

V usage is TRBV7-3 and J usage is TRBJ2-3; possibly TRBD1 for D (5 bases). Trimming took off 5 bases at V and 2 bases at J, with 8 bases between the two ends. CDR3 length equals 13 residues. Germline values: CDR1 SGHTA, CDR2 FQGTGA. In DNA form, the CDR3 reads TGTGCCAGCAGCCCACAGGTCACAGATACGCAGTATTTT. Translation: CASSPQVTDTQYF.